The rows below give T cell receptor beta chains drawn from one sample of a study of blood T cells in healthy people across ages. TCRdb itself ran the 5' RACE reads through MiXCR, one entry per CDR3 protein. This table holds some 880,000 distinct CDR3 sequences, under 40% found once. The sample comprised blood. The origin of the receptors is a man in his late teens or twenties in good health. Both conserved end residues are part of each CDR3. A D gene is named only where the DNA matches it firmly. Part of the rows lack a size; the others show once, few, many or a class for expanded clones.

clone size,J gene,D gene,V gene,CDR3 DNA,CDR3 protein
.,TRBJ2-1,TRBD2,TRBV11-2,TGTGCCAGCAGCGTAACTAGCGGGTACTCCTACAATGAGCAGTTCTTC,CASSVTSGYSYNEQFF
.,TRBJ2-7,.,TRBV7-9,TGTGCCAGCAGCTTAGCACACAATGAGCAGTACTTC,CASSLAHNEQYF
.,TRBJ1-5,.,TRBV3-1,TGTGCCAGCAGCCAAGGGGGCGCTGGACAGCCCCAGCATTTT,CASSQGGAGQPQHF
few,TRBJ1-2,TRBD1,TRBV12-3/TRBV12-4,TGTGCCAGCAGCCTGACAGGGGGAGGGAGCTATGGCTACACCTTC,CASSLTGGGSYGYTF
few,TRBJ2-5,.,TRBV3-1,TGTGCCAGCAGCGAGGGGGGGCAAGCGACCCAGTACTTC,CASSEGGQATQYF
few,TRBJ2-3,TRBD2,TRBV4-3,TGCGCCAGCAGCCAAGATCGTCCTAGCGGGGGCCACACACCTCGTAGCACAGATACGCAGTATTTT,CASSQDRPSGGHTPRSTDTQYF
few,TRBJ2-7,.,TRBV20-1,TGCAGTGCTAGTCAGCAGGTAGGGCAGTACTTC,CSASQQVGQYF
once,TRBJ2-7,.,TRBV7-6,TGTGCCAGCAGCTTAGCGCTACCGGGGGCGGTCAATGAGCAGTACTTC,CASSLALPGAVNEQYF
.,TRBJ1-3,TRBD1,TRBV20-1,TGCAGTGCCGGAAGGACAGGGGATGATCTGCGGGGAAGCACCATATATTTT,CSAGRTGDDLRGSTIYF
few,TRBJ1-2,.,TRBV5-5,TGTGCCAGCAGCCCACAGGGAGACTATGGCTACACCTTC,CASSPQGDYGYTF
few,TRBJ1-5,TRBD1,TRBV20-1,TGCAGTGCTAGAGATTCAGGGGGAAATCAGCCCCAGCATTTT,CSARDSGGNQPQHF
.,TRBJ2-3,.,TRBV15,TGTGCCACCAGCAGCCGGGTAACAGATACGCAGTATTTT,CATSSRVTDTQYF
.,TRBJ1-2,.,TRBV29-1,TGCAGCGTTGAACGGCAGGGCGGTTGTGGCTACACCTTC,CSVERQGGCGYTF
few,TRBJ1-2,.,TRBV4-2,TGTGCCAGCAGCCAAGATTATAGGCAGCGGGATTATGGCTACACCTTC,CASSQDYRQRDYGYTF
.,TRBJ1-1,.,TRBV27,TGTGCCAGCAGTCGCTCGGGGGGCATGAACACTGAAGCTTTCTTT,CASSRSGGMNTEAFF
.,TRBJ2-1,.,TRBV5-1,TGCGCCAGCAGCTTGACCCGAGGGGACTCCTACAATGAGCAGTTCTTC,CASSLTRGDSYNEQFF
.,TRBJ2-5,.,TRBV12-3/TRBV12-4,TGTGCCAGCAGCCCACTCCAGCCTAACCAGCAGTACTTC,CASSPLQPNQQYF
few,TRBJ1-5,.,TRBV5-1,TGCGCCAGCAGCTCTCGGCCCGAATTGAGTAGCAATCAGCCCCAGCATTTT,CASSSRPELSSNQPQHF
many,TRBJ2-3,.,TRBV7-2,TGTGCCAGCAGCTTAGGGAGATATACGCAGTATTTT,CASSLGRYTQYF
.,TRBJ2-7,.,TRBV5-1,TGCGCCAGCAGCCCTCCGACAGGCTCCTACAATGAGCGGTACTTC,CASSPPTGSYNERYF
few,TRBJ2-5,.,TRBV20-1,TGCAGTGCTCCCCTAGCGTACGACCAAGAGACCCAGTACTTC,CSAPLAYDQETQYF
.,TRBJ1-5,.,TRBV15,TGTGCCACCAGCGATCAAAATAGCAATCAGCCCCAGCATTTT,CATSDQNSNQPQHF
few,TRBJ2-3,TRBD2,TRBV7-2,TGTGCCAGCAGCCCACAGGCGGGGGGCGGGTCAGATACGCAGTATTTT,CASSPQAGGGSDTQYF
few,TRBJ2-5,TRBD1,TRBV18,TGTGCCAGCTCCTCCCCGGGACAGCAAGAGACCCAGTACTTC,CASSSPGQQETQYF
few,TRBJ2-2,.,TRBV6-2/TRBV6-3,TGTGCCAGCACGTTGGACAGGAACACCGGGGAGCTGTTTTTT,CASTLDRNTGELFF
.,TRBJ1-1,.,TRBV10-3,TGTGCCATCAGGGGGGGGGGCCCTACGAACACTGAAGCTTTCTTT,CAIRGGGPTNTEAFF
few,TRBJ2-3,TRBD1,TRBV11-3,TGTGCCAGCAGCCCCTACAGGGGACGGACTCCGTATTTT,CASSPYRGRTPYF
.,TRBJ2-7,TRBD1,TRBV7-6,TGTGCCAGCAGCTTAGCGGGACAGACCTCCTACGAGCAGTACTTC,CASSLAGQTSYEQYF
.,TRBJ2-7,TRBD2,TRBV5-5,TGTGCCAGCCCCCCACACTTGACCGGGACTAAACGAACCTACGAGCAGTACTTC,CASPPHLTGTKRTYEQYF
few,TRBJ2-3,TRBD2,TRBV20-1,TGCAGTGCTAGTAGCGGGGGAGATACGCAGTATTTT,CSASSGGDTQYF
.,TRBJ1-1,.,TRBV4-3,TGCGCCAGCAGCCAAGATGCCCGGATGAACACTGAAGCTTTCTTT,CASSQDARMNTEAFF
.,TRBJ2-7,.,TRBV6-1,TGTGCCAGCAGTGAAAGATTTTCCGCAGGATCCCACGAGCAGTACTTC,CASSERFSAGSHEQYF
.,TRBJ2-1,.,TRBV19,TGTGCCAGTAGCGTCCCCCGACAGGCTACCTACAATGAGCAGTTCTTC,CASSVPRQATYNEQFF
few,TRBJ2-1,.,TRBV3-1,TGTGCCAGCAGCCCATACCAGGACAGTTACAATGAGCAGTTCTTC,CASSPYQDSYNEQFF
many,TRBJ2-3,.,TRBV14,TGTGCCAGCAGCCGCTCGGGAAGAACGCAGTATTTT,CASSRSGRTQYF
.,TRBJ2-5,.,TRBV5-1,TGCGCCAGCAAGAGGGGGAGGGAACAAGAGACCCAGTACTTC,CASKRGREQETQYF
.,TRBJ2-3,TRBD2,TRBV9,TGTGCCAGCAGCGTTGGACTAGCGGGAGAACATACGCAGTATTTT,CASSVGLAGEHTQYF
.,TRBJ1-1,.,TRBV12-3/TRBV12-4,TGTGCCAGCAGTGTAGAGGAGGACACTGAAGCTTTCTTT,CASSVEEDTEAFF
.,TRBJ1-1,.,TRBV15,TGTGCCACCACCCCCAAGGGACACTCAGGAAAAGAAGCTTTCTTT,CATTPKGHSGKEAFF
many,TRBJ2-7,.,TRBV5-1,TGCGCCAGCAGCTTGGGACAGGCGGGTACCTACGAGCAGTACTTC,CASSLGQAGTYEQYF
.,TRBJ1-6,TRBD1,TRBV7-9,TGTGCCAGCAGTTCACCCCCAGGGGGCTATAATTCACCCCTCCACTTT,CASSSPPGGYNSPLHF
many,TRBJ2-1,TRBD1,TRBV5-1,TGCGCCAGCAGCCCGGACAGGGTGACCTACAATGAGCAGTTCTTC,CASSPDRVTYNEQFF
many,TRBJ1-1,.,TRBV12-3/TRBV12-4,TGTGCCAGCAGTCCGCCGACAGGGAACACTGAAGCTTTCTTT,CASSPPTGNTEAFF
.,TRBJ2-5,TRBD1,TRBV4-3,TGCGCCAGCAGCCAAGATATAGGGACAGGGGATCTGCCGTACTTC,CASSQDIGTGDLPYF
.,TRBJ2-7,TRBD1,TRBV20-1,TGCAGTGCTAGTCCCAGGACAGGGCGCTCCTACGAGCAGTACTTC,CSASPRTGRSYEQYF
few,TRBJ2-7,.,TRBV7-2,TGTGCCAGCAGCTCACAGGGCAGGTCAAGGAATGAGCAGTACTTC,CASSSQGRSRNEQYF
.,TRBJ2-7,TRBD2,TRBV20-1,TGCAGTGCTAGAGACACCAGGAGCGGGGACGGAAGGGAGCAGTACTTC,CSARDTRSGDGREQYF
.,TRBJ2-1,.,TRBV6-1,TGTGCCGTCATCGGAGGCGAGCAGTTCTTC,CAVIGGEQFF
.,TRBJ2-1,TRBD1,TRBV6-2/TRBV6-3,TGTGCCAGCAGGCCCCTCGGACAGGCTCACAATGAGCAGTTCTTC,CASRPLGQAHNEQFF
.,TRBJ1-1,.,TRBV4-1,TGCGCCAGCAGCCAAGTCCTCAGGAGGGGATCGAACACTGAAGCTTTCTTT,CASSQVLRRGSNTEAFF
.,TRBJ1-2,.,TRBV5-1,TGCGCCAGCAGCCCAGGCCCAGGTTCCGACTATGGCTACACCTTC,CASSPGPGSDYGYTF
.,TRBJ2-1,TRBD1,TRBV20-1,TGCAGTGCCATAACAGGGGGCTCCTACAATGAGCAGTTCTTC,CSAITGGSYNEQFF
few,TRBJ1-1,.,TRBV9,TGTGCCAGCAGCGTAGGGCAGGCCGTAAAAGTAAACACTGAAGCTTTCTTT,CASSVGQAVKVNTEAFF
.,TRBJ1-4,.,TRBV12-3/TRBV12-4,TGTGCCAGCAGGCCGCCGAATGAAAAACTGTTTTTT,CASRPPNEKLFF
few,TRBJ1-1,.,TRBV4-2,TGTGCCAGCAGCCCGACCACAGGGACGAACACTGAAGCTTTCTTT,CASSPTTGTNTEAFF
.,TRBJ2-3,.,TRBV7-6,TGTGCCAGCAGCTTGTTACCCCACATCGCAGATACGCAGTATTTT,CASSLLPHIADTQYF